Shown below are 32 T cell receptor beta chains from a single sample sequenced in a study of cytomegalovirus exposure and HLA in healthy donors. With 60 Vbeta and 13 Jbeta primers, the PCR was carried out. Sequencing was performed with immunoSEQ multiplex PCR; in TCRdb, only in-frame clones are kept and a portion is missing. The sample consists of 50,000 to 70,000 clones, around 80% of them appearing once. Sequencing input: PBMCs. All receptors come from a male donor in good health and CMV-seronegative.

The rearrangement joins TRBV5-1 to TRBJ2-3; weak D call: TRBD1 (6 bases). Trimming took off 4 bases at V and 6 bases at J, with 9 bases between the two ends. This CDR3 has 12 residues. CDR1 and CDR2 (germline): SGHRS, YFSETQ. CDR3 DNA: TGCGCCAGCAGCCAAGACAGGGATACGCAGTATTTT. Encoded protein: CASSQDRDTQYF.

This sequence joins TRBV27 and TRBJ1-1, with a tentative D call TRBD1 (6 bases). The germline V gene encodes CDR1 MNHEY and CDR2 SMNVEV (reference sequence). The CDR3 runs 14 residues. Trimming stripped 3 bases from V and 1 base from J, with 9 bases between. The CDR3 is CASSLGQTNTEAFF. In DNA, the CDR3 is TGTGCCAGCAGTTTGGGACAAACGAACACTGAAGCTTTCTTT.

Remarks on this clone: This specimen includes other DNA sequences encoding the same CDR3. The chain recombines TRBV7-6 with TRBJ1-1, with 8 bases aligning to TRBD1. The CDR3 length is 13 residues. CDR1 SGHVS and CDR2 FNYEAQ come from the germline V gene. Unmatched junction bases numbered 2, after V lost 6 bases and J lost 2 bases. The CDR3 here is CASRGQVNTEAFF. CDR3 sequence (DNA): TGTGCCAGCAGGGGACAGGTAAACACTGAAGCTTTCTTT.

This chain links TRBV27 with TRBJ1-1, with 11 bases matching TRBD1. The CDR3 sequence is 13 residues long. Losses at the gene ends were 4 bases for V and 7 bases for J; bases not matched to a gene: 2. Per the germline V gene, CDR1 is MNHEY and CDR2 is SMNVEV (reference sequence). The CDR3 region has the DNA TGTGCCAGCAGTTGGGGGACAGGGGGTGAAGCTTTCTTT. Its protein product is CASSWGTGGEAFF.

The rearrangement joins TRBV10-3 to TRBJ1-1, with a tentative D call TRBD1 (6 bases). V shed 2 bases and J shed 3 bases, with 10 bases lying between them. The germline V gene has CDR1 ENHRY and CDR2 SYGVKD. The length of the CDR3 is 14 residues. CDR3 loop: CAISENRDDTEAFF. The CDR3 DNA reads TGTGCCATCAGTGAGAACAGGGATGACACTGAAGCTTTCTTT.

The sample holds a few counts of this clone. The rearrangement joins TRBV7-9 to TRBJ2-7, with 10 bases identical to TRBD1. This CDR3 spans 13 amino acids. V was clipped by 8 bases and J by 2 bases; unmatched bases: 3. In germline, CDR1 is SEHNR, CDR2 FQNEAQ (reference sequence). The CDR3 nucleotides read TGTGCCAGCGCCGGGACAGGGGCCTACGAGCAGTACTTC. It encodes CASAGTGAYEQYF.

The chain employs TRBV7-9 and TRBJ1-2, with D possibly being TRBD1 (6 bases). Trimming stripped 2 bases from V and 0 bases from J, with 16 bases between. The germline CDR1 and CDR2 sequences are SEHNR and FQNEAQ (reference sequence). The CDR3 totals 17 residues. CDR3 region: CASSLTGSGYANYGYTF. The CDR3 DNA follows: TGTGCCAGCAGCTTAACAGGGAGTGGATACGCTAACTATGGCTACACCTTC.

The rearrangement joins TRBV7-6 to TRBJ2-3; 12 bases map to TRBD2. Unmatched junction bases numbered 5, after V lost 1 base and J lost 0 bases. The CDR3 extends over 18 amino acids. CDR1 is SGHVS and CDR2 is FNYEAQ in the germline V gene. The CDR3 sequence: CASSLETSGGTSTDTQYF. As DNA, the CDR3 is TGTGCCAGCAGCTTAGAGACTAGCGGGGGAACTAGCACAGATACGCAGTATTTT.

This clone was observed a handful of times. CDR3 sequence (DNA): TGTGCCAGCAGCACAGGGAATAGAAATCAGCCCCAGCATTTT. Translated, it gives CASSTGNRNQPQHF. The V call is TRBV5-5, the J call TRBJ1-5; D may be TRBD1 (6 bases). The V and J ends lost 4 bases and 4 bases respectively, with 12 bases between them. CDR3 length: 14 amino acids. Germline CDR1 is SGHKS and CDR2 is YYEKEE (reference sequence). The variable domain in full, with the rest retrieved from reference TRBV5-5 and TRBJ1-5, is DAGVTQSPTHLIKTRGQQVTLRCSPISGHKSVSWYQQVLGQGPQFIFQYYEKEERGRGNFPDRFSARQFPNYSSELNVNALLLGDSALYLCASSTGNRNQPQHFGDGTRLSIL.

The genes are TRBV11-3 and TRBJ1-3; 9 bases match TRBD1. J gave up 0 bases and V 3 bases, and 6 bases lay outside the gene matches. The germline gives CDR1 SGHNT, CDR2 YENEEA. CDR3 length equals 17 residues. CDR3 region: CASSFGTGRDSGNTIYF. The CDR3 DNA reads as TGTGCCAGCAGCTTCGGGACAGGGCGCGACTCTGGAAACACCATATATTTT.

The genes are TRBV7-2 and TRBJ2-5; TRBD1 matches 11 bases. The DNA matches TRBJ2-7 better at its end, which makes the J call doubtful. CDR1 SGHTA and CDR2 FQGNSA come from the germline V gene. The CDR3 extends over 16 amino acids. The CDR3 region has the DNA TGTGCCAGCAGCTTCGGACAGGGGGCGGTTGGGTACGAGCAGTACTTC. Translating gives CASSFGQGAVGYEQYF.

V gene TRBV27 combines with J gene TRBJ1-2, with 8 bases lining up with TRBD1. The CDR3 totals 15 residues. Germline CDR1 and CDR2: MNHEY and SMNVEV (reference sequence). V lost 0 bases and J lost 6; bases outside the gene matches: 6. CDR3 in DNA: TGTGCCAGCAGTTTATCTACAGGGGGGTACGATGGCTACACCTTC. Translated: CASSLSTGGYDGYTF.

This clone was seen just once. The identical CDR3 is also encoded by other nucleotide sequences in the sample. The chain couples TRBV6-6 to TRBJ1-2; 10 bases line up with TRBD1. The germline V gene has CDR1 MNHNY and CDR2 SVGAGI (reference sequence). Trimming took 2 bases from V and 8 from J; bases not matched to a gene: 5. CDR3 length: 14 amino acids. Here the CDR3 reads CASSYGTGVYGYTF. The CDR3 DNA reads TGTGCCAGCAGTTACGGGACAGGGGTCTACGGCTACACCTTC.

The rearrangement joins TRBV11-1 to TRBJ2-2; 9 bases match TRBD1. The V gene's germline CDR1 is SGHAT and CDR2 FQDESV (reference sequence). Germline trimming cut 6 bases from V and 6 bases from J; bases unmatched to any gene: 5. The CDR3 is 14 residues long. As DNA, the CDR3 is TGTGCCAGCAGTTCCAGGACAGGGGCCGGGGAGCTGTTTTTT. Residues: CASSSRTGAGELFF.

This chain links TRBV10-2 with TRBJ2-1, with a tentative D call TRBD2 (6 bases). Trimming removed 0 bases from V and 3 bases from J, with 12 bases in between. CDR1 is WSHSY and CDR2 is SAAADI in the germline V gene. The CDR3 runs 16 residues. Here the CDR3 reads CASSESTGDFYNEQFF. In DNA, the CDR3 is TGCGCCAGCAGTGAGTCTACGGGGGACTTCTACAATGAGCAGTTCTTC.

The V gene is TRBV29-1, the J gene TRBJ1-2; D unclear. The CDR3 loop spans 10 amino acids. Trimming shortened V by 4 bases and J by 8 bases, and 8 bases separated the two germline ends. Per the germline V gene, CDR1 is SQVTM and CDR2 is ANQGSEA. CDR3 in amino acids: CSVGTDGYTF. The CDR3 bases are TGCAGCGTTGGAACAGACGGCTACACCTTC.

This clone was detected a few times. V gene TRBV7-2 combines with J gene TRBJ2-1; maybe TRBD2 (5 bases). Looked up from germline, CDR1 is SGHTA and CDR2 is FQGNSA. The germline V and J ends were trimmed by 5 bases and 5 bases, with 13 bases remaining between them. There are 14 residues in the CDR3. CDR3 region: CASSPPGIHNEQFF. The CDR3 nucleotides read TGTGCCAGCAGCCCTCCCGGGATTCACAATGAGCAGTTCTTC.

This clone was seen once. The chain links TRBV5-4 to TRBJ1-6; D is ambiguous. The CDR3 has 14 residues. V lost 3 bases, J lost 10 bases, and 14 bases lay in between. The V gene's germline CDR1 is SGHNT and CDR2 YYREEE (reference sequence). Here the CDR3 DNA reads TGTGCCAGCAGCTCTAGCGACCTGGGGTCACCCCTCCACTTT. Encoded protein: CASSSSDLGSPLHF.

The chain carries TRBV30 and TRBJ1-1; no reliable D call. V was shortened by 8 bases and J by 1 base, with 17 bases between the two germline ends. CDR1 and CDR2 from the germline V gene are GTSNPN and SVGIG (reference sequence). The CDR3 totals 14 residues. CDR3 DNA sequence: TGTGCCCGGAAGGAGAACGCACAGAACACTGAAGCTTTCTTT. Residues: CARKENAQNTEAFF.

The J gene is TRBJ2-5, the V gene TRBV5-1; TRBD1 matches 10 bases. The ends lost 1 base at V and 5 bases at J; junction bases unmatched: 8. Germline V gene data show CDR1 as SGHRS and CDR2 as YFSETQ. This CDR3 contains 16 residues. The chain's CDR3 is CASSLSPGTGEETQYF. CDR3 in DNA: TGCGCCAGCAGCTTGAGTCCCGGGACAGGGGAGGAGACCCAGTACTTC.

This clone was found once. The V and J genes are TRBV19 and TRBJ2-2; 9 bases match TRBD2. The CDR3 sequence is 19 residues long. V lost 5 bases to trimming and J lost 4 bases; unmatched junction nucleotides: 17. The germline gives CDR1 LNHDA, CDR2 SQIVND (reference sequence). In DNA, the CDR3 is TGTGCCAGTAGTGTGACAGGGTACTACAGCGGGGGGATCACCGGGGAGCTGTTTTTT. This codes for CASSVTGYYSGGITGELFF.

This chain uses TRBV25-1 with TRBJ2-2; no definite D call. The V gene's germline CDR1 is MGHDK and CDR2 SYGVNS. V was trimmed by 3 bases and J by 1 base, leaving 9 bases between them. The CDR3 has 15 amino acids. The CDR3 loop is CASSDLDWNTGELFF. In DNA, the CDR3 is TGTGCCAGCAGTGACCTAGACTGGAACACCGGGGAGCTGTTTTTT. The full variable domain, with the rest looked up from reference TRBV25-1 and TRBJ2-2, is EADIYQTPRYLVIGTGKKITLECSQTMGHDKMYWYQQDPGMELHLIHYSYGVNSTEKGDLSSESTVSRIRTEHFPLTLESARPSHTSQYLCASSDLDWNTGELFFGEGSRLTVL.

The gene calls are TRBV4-2 and TRBJ1-1, with 9 positions matching TRBD1. The CDR3 loop spans 17 amino acids. Trimming cost V 4 bases and J 5 bases; bases outside gene matches: 14. CDR1 is LGHNA and CDR2 is YNFKEQ in the germline V gene. The CDR3 is CASSPRTGEYFKTEAFF. CDR3 in DNA: TGTGCCAGCAGCCCTCGGACAGGGGAGTATTTTAAGACTGAAGCTTTCTTT.

This chain joins TRBV4-3 and TRBJ2-6; D is perhaps TRBD2 (6 bases). Trimming removed 0 bases at V and 2 bases at J, with 11 bases between. The germline gives CDR1 LGHNA, CDR2 YSLEER. The CDR3 totals 17 residues. The DNA of the CDR3 is TGCGCCAGCAGCCAAGATCCTAGGAGGGCTGGGGCCAACGTCCTGACTTTC. It codes for CASSQDPRRAGANVLTF.

V and J are TRBV19 and TRBJ1-2; no firm D call. The CDR3 extends over 12 amino acids. Between the trimmed V and J ends, which lost 5 bases and 4 bases, there was a span of 8 bases. The germline CDR1 and CDR2 sequences are LNHDA and SQIVND (reference sequence). Here the CDR3 DNA reads TGTGCCAGTAGTCCGAGTGCCTATGGCTACACCTTC. As protein: CASSPSAYGYTF. Full variable domain (remainder filled in from reference TRBV19 and TRBJ1-2): DGGITQSPKYLFRKEGQNVTLSCEQNLNHDAMYWYRQDPGQGLRLIYYSQIVNDFQKGDIAEGYSVSREKKESFPLTVTSAQKNPTAFYLCASSPSAYGYTFGSGTRLTVV.

The chain combines TRBV9 with TRBJ2-3; the D gene is possibly TRBD2 (6 bases). In germline, CDR1 is SGDLS, CDR2 YYNGEE. Trimming stripped 4 bases from V and 7 bases from J, with 16 bases between. CDR3 size: 14 residues. The CDR3 here is CASSHESAGNTQYF. In DNA form, the CDR3 reads TGTGCCAGCAGCCACGAAAGTGCGGGAAATACGCAGTATTTT. The variable domain in full, completed from reference TRBV9 and TRBJ2-3, reads DSGVTQTPKHLITATGQRVTLRCSPRSGDLSVYWYQQSLDQGLQFLIQYYNGEERAKGNILERFSAQQFPDLHSELNLSSLELGDSALYFCASSHESAGNTQYFGPGTRLTVL.

The chain uses TRBV12-5 and TRBJ1-6; D ambiguous. This CDR3 is 14 amino acids long. Germline V lookup: CDR1 LGHNT, CDR2 FRNRAP. Trimming shortened V by 3 bases and J by 8 bases, and 11 bases separated the two germline ends. The CDR3 region is CASGFGGPDSPLHF. Here the CDR3 DNA reads TGTGCTAGTGGTTTTGGAGGGCCGGATTCACCCCTCCACTTT. The complete variable domain, with remaining parts taken from reference TRBV12-5 and TRBJ1-6, reads DARVTQTPRHKVTEMGQEVTMRCQPILGHNTVFWYRQTMMQGLELLAYFRNRAPLDDSGMPKDRFSAEMPDATLATLKIQPSEPRDSAVYFCASGFGGPDSPLHFGNGTRLTVT.

A few counts support this clone. V gene TRBV30 combines with J gene TRBJ2-3; 11 bases agree with TRBD2. The length of the CDR3 is 15 residues. The V gene's germline CDR1 is GTSNPN and CDR2 SVGIG (reference sequence). V lost 3 bases and J lost 6; bases outside the gene matches: 8. The chain's CDR3 is CAWRLAGALGDTQYF. The CDR3 DNA reads as TGTGCCTGGAGACTAGCGGGGGCGCTCGGGGATACGCAGTATTTT.

The CDR3 DNA is TGTGCCAGTAGGGAACAGGAAAGGTGGCAGCCCCAGCATTTT. It yields the protein CASREQERWQPQHF. The chain joins TRBV19 to TRBJ1-5; perhaps TRBD1 as D (5 bases). The germline gives CDR1 LNHDA, CDR2 SQIVND (reference sequence). The CDR3 is made up of 14 amino acids. Trimming cost V 6 bases and J 7 bases, with 16 bases left between them. Drawing the rest from reference TRBV19 and TRBJ1-5, the complete variable domain is DGGITQSPKYLFRKEGQNVTLSCEQNLNHDAMYWYRQDPGQGLRLIYYSQIVNDFQKGDIAEGYSVSREKKESFPLTVTSAQKNPTAFYLCASREQERWQPQHFGDGTRLSIL.

The chain is built from TRBV28 and TRBJ1-2; 10 bases align to TRBD1. The V gene's germline CDR1 is MDHEN and CDR2 SYDVKM. V lost 6 bases, J lost 7 bases, and 5 bases stayed unmatched. The CDR3 runs to 13 residues. The CDR3 sequence: CASRGDRGAGYTF. For the CDR3, the DNA is TGTGCCAGCAGAGGGGACAGGGGAGCTGGCTACACCTTC.

The chain is built from TRBV5-1 and TRBJ2-2; perhaps TRBD2 as D (6 bases). This CDR3 is 19 amino acids long. Germline CDR1 reads SGHRS; CDR2 reads YFSETQ. V was pared by 4 bases and J by 6 bases, with 28 bases between. As DNA, the CDR3 is TGCGCCAGCAGCCCCGCGGGGAGTTCGAAACCCCCCCAGGCCGGGGAGCTGTTTTTT. Residues: CASSPAGSSKPPQAGELFF.

V gene TRBV11-3 combines with J gene TRBJ2-5; TRBD2 matches 8 bases. The J call may be wrong; the DNA end is better matched by TRBJ2-7. The V gene's germline CDR1 is SGHNT and CDR2 YENEEA. CDR3 size: 15 residues. As DNA, the CDR3 is TGTGCCAGCAGCTTGGGAGCGGGGGCATCCTACGAGCAGTACTTC. Translation gives CASSLGAGASYEQYF.